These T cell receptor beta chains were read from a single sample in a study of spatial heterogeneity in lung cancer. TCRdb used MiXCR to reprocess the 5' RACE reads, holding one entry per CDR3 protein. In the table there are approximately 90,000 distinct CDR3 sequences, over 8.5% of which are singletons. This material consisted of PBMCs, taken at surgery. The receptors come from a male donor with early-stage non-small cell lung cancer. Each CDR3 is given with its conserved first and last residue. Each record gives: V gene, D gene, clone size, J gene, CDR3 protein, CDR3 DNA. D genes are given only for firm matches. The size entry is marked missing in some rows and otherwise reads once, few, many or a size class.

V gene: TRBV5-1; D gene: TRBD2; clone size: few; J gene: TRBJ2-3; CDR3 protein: CASSSGTSGGLTDTQYF; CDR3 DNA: TGCGCCAGCAGCTCCGGGACTAGCGGGGGACTCACAGATACGCAGTATTTT
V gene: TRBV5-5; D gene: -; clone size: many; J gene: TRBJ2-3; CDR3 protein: CASSLTMIHTQYF; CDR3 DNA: TGTGCCAGCAGCTTGACGATGATCCATACGCAGTATTTT
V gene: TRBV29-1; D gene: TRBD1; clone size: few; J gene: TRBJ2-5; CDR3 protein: CSASTGRGEETQYF; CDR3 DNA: TGCAGCGCGTCGACAGGGAGAGGTGAAGAGACCCAGTACTTC
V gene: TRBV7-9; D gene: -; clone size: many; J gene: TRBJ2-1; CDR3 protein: CASSSYLSRLSGSGEQFF; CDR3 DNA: TGTGCCAGCAGCTCCTACCTTTCGAGACTAAGCGGGTCTGGGGAGCAGTTCTTC
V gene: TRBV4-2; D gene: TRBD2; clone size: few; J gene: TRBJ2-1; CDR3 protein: CASSPGGLAASYNEQFF; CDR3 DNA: TGTGCCAGCAGCCCGGGCGGTCTAGCGGCCTCCTACAATGAGCAGTTCTTC
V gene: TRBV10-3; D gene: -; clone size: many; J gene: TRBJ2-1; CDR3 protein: CAISDLRDVYNEQFF; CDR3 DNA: TGTGCCATCAGTGATCTCAGGGACGTCTACAATGAGCAGTTCTTC
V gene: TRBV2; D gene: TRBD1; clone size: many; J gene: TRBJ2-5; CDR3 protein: CASSRQGAPEETQYF; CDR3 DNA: TGTGCCAGCAGTAGACAGGGGGCGCCTGAAGAGACCCAGTACTTC
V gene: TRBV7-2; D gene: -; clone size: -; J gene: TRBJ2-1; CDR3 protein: CASSPGPPDEQFF; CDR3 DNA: TGTGCCAGCAGCCCGGGACCGCCCGATGAGCAGTTCTTC
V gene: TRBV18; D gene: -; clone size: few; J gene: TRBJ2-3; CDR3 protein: CASSPLLGERRSTDTQYF; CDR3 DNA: TGTGCCAGCTCACCTCTATTGGGGGAAAGAAGGAGCACAGATACGCAGTATTTT
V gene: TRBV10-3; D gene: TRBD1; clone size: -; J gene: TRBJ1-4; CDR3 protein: CAISESGQGGEKLFF; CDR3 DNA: TGTGCCATCAGTGAGTCCGGACAGGGCGGGGAGAAACTGTTTTTT
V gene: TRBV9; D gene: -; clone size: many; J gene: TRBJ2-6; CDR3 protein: CASSAPTPGSGANVLTF; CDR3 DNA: TGTGCCAGCAGCGCCCCTACTCCAGGGTCCGGGGCCAACGTCCTGACTTTC
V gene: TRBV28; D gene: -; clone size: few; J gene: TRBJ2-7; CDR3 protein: CASTRGSPSYEQYF; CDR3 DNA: TGTGCCAGCACCAGGGGTTCGCCTTCCTACGAGCAGTACTTC
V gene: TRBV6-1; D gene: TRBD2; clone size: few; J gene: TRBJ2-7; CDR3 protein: CASRDSGRLYEQYF; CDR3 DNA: TGTGCCAGCAGGGATAGCGGGAGGCTCTACGAGCAGTACTTC
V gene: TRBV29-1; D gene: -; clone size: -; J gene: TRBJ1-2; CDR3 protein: CSAGPKQGGGYGYTF; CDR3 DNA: TGCAGCGCCGGCCCCAAACAGGGCGGGGGCTATGGCTACACCTTC
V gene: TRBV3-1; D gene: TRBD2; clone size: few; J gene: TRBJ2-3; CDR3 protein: CASSLGRASTDTQYF; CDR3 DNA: TGTGCCAGCAGCCTAGGGAGGGCCTCCACAGATACGCAGTATTTT
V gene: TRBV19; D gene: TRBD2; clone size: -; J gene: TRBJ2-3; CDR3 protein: CASSARLAGNTDTQYF; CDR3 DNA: TGTGCCAGTAGTGCGCGGCTAGCGGGGAACACAGATACGCAGTATTTT
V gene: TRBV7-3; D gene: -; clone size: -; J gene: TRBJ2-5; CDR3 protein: CASSSLGGAQETQYF; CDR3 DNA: TGTGCCAGCAGCTCCCTTGGGGGGGCCCAAGAGACCCAGTACTTC
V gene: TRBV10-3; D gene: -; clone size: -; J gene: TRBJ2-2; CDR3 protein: CASPLWRTLSHCANTGELFF; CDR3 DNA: TGTGCCTCCCCTCTTTGGCGGACTTTATCCCACTGCGCGAACACCGGGGAGCTGTTTTTT
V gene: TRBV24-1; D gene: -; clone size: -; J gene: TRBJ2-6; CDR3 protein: CATSDDRTSGANVLTF; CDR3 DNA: TGTGCCACCAGTGATGACAGGACCTCTGGGGCCAACGTCCTGACTTTC
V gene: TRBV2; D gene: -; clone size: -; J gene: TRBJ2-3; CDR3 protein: CASSQSGYGTQYF; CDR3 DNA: TGTGCCAGCAGTCAGTCTGGGTACGGTACGCAGTATTTT
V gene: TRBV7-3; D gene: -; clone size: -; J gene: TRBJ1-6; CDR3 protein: CASGSGAYSPLHF; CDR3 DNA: TGTGCCAGCGGTTCAGGGGCCTATTCACCCCTCCACTTT
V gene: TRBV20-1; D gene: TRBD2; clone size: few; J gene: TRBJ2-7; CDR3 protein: CSARDQGGIPYEQYF; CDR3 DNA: TGCAGTGCTAGAGATCAGGGAGGGATCCCCTACGAGCAGTACTTC
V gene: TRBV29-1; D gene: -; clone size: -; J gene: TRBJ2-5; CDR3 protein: CSADAGTEKWGSLETQYF; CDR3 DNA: TGCAGCGCTGATGCCGGGACTGAAAAGTGGGGCTCTTTAGAGACCCAGTACTTC
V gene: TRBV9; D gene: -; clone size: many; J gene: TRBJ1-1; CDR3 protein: CASSVGGPLSTEAFF; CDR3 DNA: TGTGCCAGCAGCGTAGGGGGCCCCTTGAGCACTGAAGCTTTCTTT
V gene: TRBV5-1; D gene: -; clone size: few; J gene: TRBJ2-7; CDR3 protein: CASSLTVDEQYF; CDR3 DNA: TGCGCCAGCAGCTTGACAGTCGACGAGCAGTACTTC
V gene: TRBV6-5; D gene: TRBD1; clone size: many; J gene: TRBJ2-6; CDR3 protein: CASSQVTGVYRSGANVLTF; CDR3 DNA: TGTGCCAGCAGTCAAGTCACAGGGGTCTATCGCTCTGGGGCCAACGTCCTGACTTTC
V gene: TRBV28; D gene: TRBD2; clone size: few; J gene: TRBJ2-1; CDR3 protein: CASSPAGVAYNEQFF; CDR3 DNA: TGTGCCAGCAGTCCAGCGGGAGTAGCCTACAATGAGCAGTTCTTC
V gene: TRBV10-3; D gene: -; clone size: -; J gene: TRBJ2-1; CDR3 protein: CAISDAQGDNEQFF; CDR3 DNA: TGTGCCATCAGTGACGCCCAGGGCGACAATGAGCAGTTCTTC
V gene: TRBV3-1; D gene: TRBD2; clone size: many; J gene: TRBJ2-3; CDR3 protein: CASSRVGGGTDTQYF; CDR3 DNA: TGTGCCAGCAGCCGAGTCGGGGGGGGCACAGATACGCAGTATTTT
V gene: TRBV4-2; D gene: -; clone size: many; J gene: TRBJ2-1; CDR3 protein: CASSQEGGAYNEQFF; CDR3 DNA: TGTGCCAGCAGCCAAGAAGGGGGAGCCTACAATGAGCAGTTCTTC
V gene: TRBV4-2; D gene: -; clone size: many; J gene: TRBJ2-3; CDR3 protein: CASSQANGATDTQYF; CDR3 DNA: TGTGCCAGCAGCCAAGCCAACGGGGCCACAGATACGCAGTATTTT
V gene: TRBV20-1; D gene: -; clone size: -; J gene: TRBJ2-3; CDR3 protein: CSATLGSGTDTQYF; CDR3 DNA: TGCAGTGCTACCCTAGGGAGCGGCACAGATACGCAGTATTTT